Following are 28 T cell receptor beta chains from one sample sequenced in a study of blood T cell repertoires in COVID-19. The table came from immunoSEQ multiplex PCR; TCRdb's copy has only in-frame clones and leaves some out. The sample shows hundreds of thousands of clones, 80% to 90% of them seen only once. Sequenced material: PBMCs or T cells enriched from blood (not recorded which). These receptors originate from a man aged 40-49 years in a cohort exposed to, infected with or recovered from COVID-19 (not recorded which).

In its sample, this clone was seen a few times. CDR3: CASGGGQGAGGYTF. Here the CDR3 DNA reads TGTGCCAGCGGTGGGGGACAGGGGGCCGGTGGCTACACCTTC. The V and J genes are TRBV28 and TRBJ1-2; 12 nucleotides match TRBD1. CDR1 is MDHEN and CDR2 is SYDVKM in the germline V gene. The CDR3 length is 14 residues. The V gene end was trimmed by 8 bases and the J gene end by 7 bases; junction bases not matched to a gene: 8.

In this sample, this clone turned up once. J is TRBJ2-7 and V is TRBV18; TRBD1 aligns across 12 bases. V lost 3 bases, J lost 5 bases, and 2 bases stayed unmatched. The CDR3 extends over 14 amino acids. CDR1 is KGHSH, CDR2 LQKENI, per germline. CDR3 DNA: TGTGCCAGCTCACCGGGACAGGGGGCCGACGAGCAGTACTTC. The encoded protein is CASSPGQGADEQYF.

This chain's CDR3 is CASSIWGLDQPQHF. As DNA, the CDR3 is TGTGCCAGTAGTATTTGGGGGCTTGATCAGCCCCAGCATTTT. This sequence joins TRBV19 and TRBJ1-5; TRBD1 might be the D (6 bases). This CDR3 region has 14 residues. Germline V gene data show CDR1 as LNHDA and CDR2 as SQIVND (reference sequence). Trimming shortened V by 3 bases and J by 5 bases, and 11 bases separated the two germline ends.

The V and J genes are TRBV9 and TRBJ2-2, with a weak D call TRBD1 (5 bases). The CDR3 covers 15 residues. Germline-derived CDR1 and CDR2 are SGDLS and YYNGEE. Trimming removed 0 bases at V and 1 base at J, with 7 bases between. Here the CDR3 reads CASSVVQGNTGELFF. In DNA, the CDR3 is TGTGCCAGCAGCGTAGTTCAGGGGAACACCGGGGAGCTGTTTTTT.

V usage is TRBV28 and J usage is TRBJ1-1, with TRBD1 identical over 8 bases. The CDR3 spans 15 residues. The V and J ends lost 4 bases and 4 bases, in that order; junction bases with no gene match: 8. Germline V lookup: CDR1 MDHEN, CDR2 SYDVKM. The CDR3 coding sequence is TGTGCCAGCAGTTCCCCCAGGGGGCTTAGCACTGAAGCTTTCTTT. Translation: CASSSPRGLSTEAFF. Supplemented by reference TRBV28 and TRBJ1-1, the full variable domain reads DVKVTQSSRYLVKRTGEKVFLECVQDMDHENMFWYRQDPGLGLRLIYFSYDVKMKEKGDIPEGYSVSREKKERFSLILESASTNQTSMYLCASSSPRGLSTEAFFGQGTRLTVV.

V gene TRBV4-1 combines with J gene TRBJ2-7; the D is unclear. V lost 1 base and J 2 bases, leaving 6 bases between the germline ends. Germline assignment: CDR1 MGHRA and CDR2 YSYEKL. The CDR3 runs to 13 residues. In DNA, the CDR3 is TGCGCCAGCAGCCAAGGCCCGGCCTACGAGCAGTACTTC. Encoded protein: CASSQGPAYEQYF.

This clone was detected only a few times. V and J are TRBV6-5 and TRBJ2-2; D perhaps matches TRBD2 (6 bases). The CDR3 covers 15 residues. CDR1 is MNHEY and CDR2 is SVGAGI in the germline V gene. The germline V and J ends were trimmed by 6 bases and 0 bases, with 11 bases remaining between them. DNA for the CDR3: TGTGCCAGCAGGCGGGCGGGACCGAACACCGGGGAGCTGTTTTTT. This gives the protein CASRRAGPNTGELFF.

The chain's CDR3 is CASRRGQENNQPQHF. CDR3 nucleotide sequence: TGTGCCAGCAGGAGGGGACAGGAGAATAATCAGCCCCAGCATTTT. The genes are TRBV2 and TRBJ1-5, with 8 bases lining up with TRBD1. Germline CDR1 SNHLY, CDR2 FYNNEI. With 6 bases clipped from V and 4 bases from J, the junction kept 8 bases outside the gene matches. The CDR3 totals 15 residues.

The chain links TRBV3-1 (or the pseudogene TRBV3-2) to TRBJ2-7; D perhaps matches TRBD2 (5 bases). From germline, CDR1 is LGHDT and CDR2 YNNKEL (reference sequence). V was cut by 1 base and J by 0 bases, with 10 bases left in between. The CDR3 has 15 residues. CDR3 in DNA: TGTGCCAGCAGCCAAGCCAGCGGCTCCTCCTACGAGCAGTACTTC. Residues: CASSQASGSSYEQYF.

In its sample, this clone was seen once. The V gene is TRBV28, the J gene TRBJ2-7, with TRBD1 identical over 9 bases. CDR3 length: 14 amino acids. With 3 bases clipped from V and 2 bases from J, the junction kept 2 bases outside the gene matches. Germline V gives CDR1 MDHEN, CDR2 SYDVKM. The CDR3 sequence is CASSFNRGPYEQYF. CDR3 coding DNA: TGTGCCAGCAGTTTCAACAGGGGGCCCTACGAGCAGTACTTC.

In its sample, this clone was seen a few times. This rearrangement joins TRBV11-2 to TRBJ2-2; 7 positions agree with TRBD1. The CDR3 is 15 residues long. The J segment lost 4 bases and the V segment lost 4 bases, leaving 6 bases of the junction unmatched. Germline CDR1 reads SGHAT; CDR2 reads FQNNGV. CDR3 in DNA: TGTGCCAGCAGCTGGGGGACAGAGACCACCGGGGAGCTGTTTTTT. It is translated as CASSWGTETTGELFF. Filled out from reference TRBV11-2 and TRBJ2-2, the complete variable domain reads EAGVAQSPRYKIIEKRQSVAFWCNPISGHATLYWYQQILGQGPKLLIQFQNNGVVDDSQLPKDRFSAERLKGVDSTLKIQPAKLEDSAVYLCASSWGTETTGELFFGEGSRLTVL.

This clone has only one observation. In DNA, the CDR3 is TGTGCCACCAGCAGAGGACAGGGGGCCCATAATGAGCAGTTCTTC. Amino acid sequence: CATSRGQGAHNEQFF. This chain uses TRBV15 with TRBJ2-1, with TRBD1 matching over 10 bases. The CDR3 extends over 15 amino acids. Germline V gene data show CDR1 as LNHNV and CDR2 as YYDKDF (reference sequence). With V trimmed by 1 base and J by 7 bases, 4 bases remained unmatched. Complete variable domain (other parts from reference TRBV15 and TRBJ2-1): DAMVIQNPRYQVTQFGKPVTLSCSQTLNHNVMYWYQQKSSQAPKLLFHYYDKDFNNEADTPDNFQSRRPNTSFCFLDIRSPGLGDTAMYLCATSRGQGAHNEQFFGPGTRLTVL.

This clone was observed a handful of times. CDR3 coding DNA: TGTGCCAGCAGCACAACAGGTTGGAGATCGAACACCGGGGAGCTGTTTTTT. This gives the protein CASSTTGWRSNTGELFF. The J gene is TRBJ2-2, the V gene TRBV7-3, with D possibly being TRBD1 (5 bases). Trimming left V 5 bases short and J 0 bases short, with 16 bases between. CDR1 is SGHTA, CDR2 FQGTGA, per germline. The CDR3 consists of 17 residues.

The rearrangement joins TRBV29-1 to TRBJ1-2; D ambiguous. Trimming took off 5 bases at V and 8 bases at J, with 12 bases between the two ends. The CDR3 has 11 amino acids. CDR1 and CDR2 from the germline V gene are SQVTM and ANQGSEA. In nucleotides, the CDR3 is TGCAGCGTTTTTTCTGGGAGCGGCTACACCTTC. This translates into CSVFSGSGYTF.

The chain couples TRBV5-3 to TRBJ2-1; 13 bases align to TRBD2. TRBV5-3 qualifies as an ORF whose function is uncertain. With 6 bases clipped from V and 3 bases from J, the junction kept 9 bases outside the gene matches. The CDR3 consists of 17 residues. The CDR3 loop reads CARNMTSGRYRYNEQFF. CDR3 nucleotide sequence: TGTGCCAGAAACATGACTAGCGGGAGGTATCGCTACAATGAGCAGTTCTTC.

V usage is TRBV7-3 and J usage is TRBJ2-5; 8 bases align to TRBD2. Unmatched junction bases numbered 4, after V lost 3 bases and J lost 1 base. This CDR3 contains 15 residues. CDR1 SGHTA and CDR2 FQGTGA come from the germline V gene. CDR3 region: CASSFSGTPQETQYF. CDR3 bases: TGTGCCAGCAGCTTTAGCGGGACCCCCCAAGAGACCCAGTACTTC.

The chain joins TRBV28 to TRBJ1-6, with D tentatively TRBD1 (6 bases). Trimming cost V 3 bases and J 6 bases, with 21 bases left between them. Germline V CDR1 and CDR2: MDHEN, SYDVKM. The CDR3 extends over 18 amino acids. Here the CDR3 reads CASSLRGGGGGGNSPLHF. In DNA, the CDR3 is TGTGCCAGCAGTTTGAGGGGGGGCGGCGGGGGAGGTAATTCACCCCTCCACTTT.

The V gene is TRBV7-9, the J gene TRBJ1-1; possible D gene TRBD1, 5 bases. This CDR3 has 14 amino acids. V was pared by 4 bases and J by 2 bases, with 11 bases between. Germline CDR1 and CDR2: SEHNR and FQNEAQ (reference sequence). CDR3 in DNA: TGTGCCAGCAGCTCTAACCAGGGAAACACTGAAGCTTTCTTT. It codes for CASSSNQGNTEAFF.

The chain joins TRBV28 to TRBJ2-1; 11 nucleotides match TRBD2. V lost 5 bases, J lost 9 bases, and 12 bases stayed unmatched. The CDR3 length is 16 residues. Germline V gene data show CDR1 as MDHEN and CDR2 as SYDVKM. CDR3 in amino acids: CASSAPGTSGGSEQFF. CDR3 sequence (DNA): TGTGCCAGCAGTGCACCCGGGACTAGCGGTGGTAGTGAGCAGTTCTTC. Drawing the rest from reference TRBV28 and TRBJ2-1, the complete variable domain is DVKVTQSSRYLVKRTGEKVFLECVQDMDHENMFWYRQDPGLGLRLIYFSYDVKMKEKGDIPEGYSVSREKKERFSLILESASTNQTSMYLCASSAPGTSGGSEQFFGPGTRLTVL.

This rearrangement joins TRBV4-1 to TRBJ2-7; the match to TRBD2 covers 10 bases. This CDR3 contains 15 residues. V was pared by 2 bases and J by 2 bases, with 3 bases of the junction left unmatched. Germline CDR1 is MGHRA and CDR2 is YSYEKL. CDR3 amino acids: CASSQPGLATYEQYF. In DNA, the CDR3 is TGCGCCAGCAGCCAACCGGGACTAGCGACCTACGAGCAGTACTTC.

CDR3 residues: CAWARLRPGTGSTEAFF. CDR3 bases: TGTGCCTGGGCCAGGTTACGGCCCGGGACAGGGTCCACTGAAGCTTTCTTT. The chain joins TRBV30 to TRBJ1-1; 9 bases line up with TRBD1. The V and J ends lost 5 bases and 4 bases, in that order; junction bases with no gene match: 17. Germline values: CDR1 GTSNPN, CDR2 SVGIG (reference sequence). CDR3 size: 17 residues. The whole variable domain, remainder taken from reference TRBV30 and TRBJ1-1, is SQTIHQWPATLVQPVGSPLSLECTVEGTSNPNLYWYRQAAGRGLQLLFYSVGIGQISSEVPQNLSASRPQDRQFILSSKKLLLSDSGFYLCAWARLRPGTGSTEAFFGQGTRLTVV.

In DNA, the CDR3 is TGTGCCAGCAGTGAGCCGTTTACGGACGAGCAGTACTTC. Protein product: CASSEPFTDEQYF. This sequence joins TRBV2 and TRBJ2-7; no reliable D call. CDR3 length: 13 amino acids. Trimming took off 3 bases at V and 5 bases at J, with 11 bases between the two ends. Germline V lookup: CDR1 SNHLY, CDR2 FYNNEI.

V and J are TRBV5-8 and TRBJ2-1; 7 positions agree with TRBD2. Looked up from germline, CDR1 is SGHTS and CDR2 is YDEGEE. V was pared by 8 bases and J by 1 base, with 12 bases of the junction left unmatched. The CDR3 spans 16 residues. The CDR3 spells CASQTPREYSYNEQFF. In DNA form, the CDR3 reads TGTGCCAGTCAGACGCCGCGGGAGTATTCCTACAATGAGCAGTTCTTC.

The chain links TRBV5-1 to TRBJ1-1, with TRBD1 matching over 7 bases. In germline, CDR1 is SGHRS, CDR2 YFSETQ. V was pared by 3 bases and J by 0 bases, with 5 bases of the junction left unmatched. This CDR3 region has 15 residues. The DNA for the CDR3 is TGCGCCAGCAGCTCGTCGACAGGGTTGAACACTGAAGCTTTCTTT. Translating it yields CASSSSTGLNTEAFF.

Turning to this clone: Compared with germline, one end of the junction differs, possibly owing to a read error. The chain recombines TRBV6-1 with TRBJ2-4, with 14 bases fitting TRBD2. The CDR3 is made up of 17 amino acids. Germline-derived CDR1 and CDR2 are MNHNS and SASEGT. The CDR3 protein is CASSGETSGRANNIQYF. DNA for the CDR3: TGTGCCAGCAGTGGTGAGACTAGCGGGAGGGCCAATAACATTCAGTACTTC.

The rearrangement links TRBV6-2 or TRBV6-3 to TRBJ1-1; 10 positions match TRBD1. The trim removed 1 base at V and 5 bases at J, leaving 1 base unmatched. The germline V gene has CDR1 MNHEY and CDR2 SVGEGT. The CDR3 runs 14 residues. CDR3 region: CASSYWTGGTEAFF. The CDR3 DNA is TGTGCCAGCAGTTACTGGACAGGGGGTACTGAAGCTTTCTTT.

The chain joins TRBV19 to TRBJ1-5; maybe TRBD1 (6 bases). The CDR3 has 14 amino acids. The ends were cut back, 3 bases at V and 6 bases at J, with 12 bases in the middle. Germline values: CDR1 LNHDA, CDR2 SQIVND (reference sequence). DNA for the CDR3: TGTGCCAGTAGTATTGTCAGGGGTAGTCAGCCCCAGCATTTT. Its translation is CASSIVRGSQPQHF.

The genes are TRBV6-1 and TRBJ2-6; 12 nucleotides match TRBD2. After removal of 4 bases from V and 0 bases from J, the junction contained 4 bases not matched to a gene. This CDR3 region has 18 residues. The germline V gene has CDR1 MNHNS and CDR2 SASEGT. The CDR3 protein is CASSGGLAGNSGANVLTF. Here the CDR3 DNA reads TGTGCCAGCAGTGGGGGACTAGCGGGCAACTCTGGGGCCAACGTCCTGACTTTC.